This TCR beta chain comes out of a study of T cells in Graves' hyperthyroidism and ophthalmopathy. Template material for amplifying TCR beta CDR3 regions consisted of RNA transcripts. In the first-round RT-PCR of the TCR CDR3, the HTBI primer set was used. Via MiXCR, TCRdb re-called the multiplex PCR reads, giving one row per CDR3 protein. This sample yields about half a million distinct CDR3 sequences, of which about a fifth are seen a single time; 26% belongs to the top ten. There are 13 residues in the CDR3. Germline values: CDR1 LNHDA, CDR2 SQIVND (reference sequence). V gave up 3 bases and J gave up 1 base, with 6 bases separating them. A remark on this clonotype: The antigen is unknown.

Study findings and constraints: Most thyroid clonotypes with frequency above 0.001 were detected in blood.

The TCR comes from a man aged 18 to 30 with Graves' hyperthyroidism. J is TRBJ1-1 and V is TRBV19; no clear D gene. Material for sequencing was blood. The CDR3 DNA is TGTGCCAGTAGTATCAGACGGAACACTGAAGCTTTCTTT. Its translation: CASSIRRNTEAFF. Full variable domain (remainder filled in from reference TRBV19 and TRBJ1-1): DGGITQSPKYLFRKEGQNVTLSCEQNLNHDAMYWYRQDPGQGLRLIYYSQIVNDFQKGDIAEGYSVSREKKESFPLTVTSAQKNPTAFYLCASSIRRNTEAFFGQGTRLTVV.